Each of the 2 T cell receptor beta chains below was sequenced from the same sample in a study of PD-1 blockade in classical Hodgkin lymphoma. Clones were sequenced by immunoSEQ multiplex PCR, and TCRdb holds only the in-frame ones, with some missing. The sample lists approximately 35,000 clones; under 95% were seen once. Time point described: newly diagnosed, previously untreated cHL patient sample. Material for sequencing was peripheral blood mononuclear cells (PBMCs). These receptors were collected from a human donor with classical Hodgkin lymphoma.

The chain employs TRBV6-6 and TRBJ2-2, with D perhaps matching TRBD1 (6 bases). The V end was cut by 3 bases, the J end by 2 bases, with 10 bases between. The CDR3 spans 15 residues. Germline V gene lookup returns CDR1 MNHNY and CDR2 SVGAGI (reference sequence). As DNA, the CDR3 is TGTGCCAGCAGTTATGGGGGCGGCAACACCGGGGAGCTGTTTTTT. Protein sequence: CASSYGGGNTGELFF.

The chain couples TRBV11-2 to TRBJ1-3; D unclear. Trimming took 3 bases from V and 7 from J, leaving 7 bases between them. Germline V CDR1 and CDR2: SGHAT, FQNNGV. This CDR3 is 12 amino acids long. The CDR3 here is CASSFPRNTIYF. CDR3 DNA: TGTGCCAGCAGCTTCCCCAGGAACACCATATATTTT.